This record covers a single TCR beta chain. Its antigen is currently unknown. This sample is part of a study of cytomegalovirus exposure and HLA in healthy donors. 13 Jbeta primers and 60 Vbeta primers were used for the PCR. Some clones are missing from TCRdb's copy, which holds only in-frame ones; the method was immunoSEQ multiplex PCR. The table shows 140,000 to 150,000 clones, with roughly 79% occurring only once. Study conclusions and caveats: Some TCR beta chains (roughly 160 of them) were listed as cytomegalovirus-associated. Within an earlier analysis, most TCR beta V segments proved productive either about 87% or about 30% of the time. Later examination showed HLA-associated TCR beta chains had greater clonal expansion than equally common others.

Germline assignment: CDR1 SGHKS and CDR2 YYEKEE (reference sequence). The ends were cut back, 4 bases at V and 1 base at J, with 12 bases in the middle. This CDR3 is 16 amino acids long. The chain combines TRBV5-5 with TRBJ2-6, with D maybe TRBD2 (5 bases). The sequence was obtained from a woman aged 25 to 39 in good health and CMV-seronegative. Material for sequencing was PBMCs. The CDR3 spells CASSPTGGSGANVLTF. Written as DNA, the CDR3 is TGTGCCAGCAGCCCCACGGGCGGGTCTGGGGCCAACGTCCTGACTTTC.